A single sample is the source of the 17 T cell receptor beta chains below, sequenced in a study of metastatic and nonmetastatic thyroid tumors. TCRdb ran MiXCR on the PCR reads. The sample shows around 20,000 clones, roughly 26% of them seen only once. Thyroid surgery took place with no prior treatment in any patient. Sequencing used tumor tissue. These receptors were collected from a female donor with papillary thyroid cancer or a benign thyroid nodule (not recorded which). Some clones in this sample may be carry-over from other donors' samples.

This clone came up many times. The chain uses TRBV5-1 and TRBJ1-1; 8 bases are a match to TRBD1. Germline V lookup: CDR1 SGHRS, CDR2 YFSETQ. The CDR3 extends over 14 amino acids. With V trimmed by 0 bases and J by 8 bases, 6 bases remained unmatched. CDR3 nucleotide sequence: TGCGCCAGCAGCTTGGATCCAGGGGGCTCAGAAGCTTTCTTT. It is translated as CASSLDPGGSEAFF. Filled out from reference TRBV5-1 and TRBJ1-1, the complete variable domain reads KAGVTQTPRYLIKTRGQQVTLSCSPISGHRSVSWYQQTPGQGLQFLFEYFSETQRNKGNFPGRFSGRQFSNSRSEMNVSTLELGDSALYLCASSLDPGGSEAFFGQGTRLTVV.

V and J are TRBV20-1 and TRBJ2-3, with 10 bases identical to TRBD2. The ends lost 6 bases at V and 4 bases at J; junction bases unmatched: 13. Germline V lookup: CDR1 DFQATT, CDR2 SNEGSKA (reference sequence). This CDR3 region has 16 residues. The CDR3 loop reads CSARDRRTSGSDTQYF. CDR3 coding DNA: TGCAGTGCGCGGGACAGACGGACTAGCGGATCAGATACGCAGTATTTT.

This rearrangement joins TRBV6-2 or TRBV6-3 to TRBJ1-1; 9 bases match TRBD1. The germline gives CDR1 MNHEY, CDR2 SVGEGT. CDR3 length: 14 residues. J was trimmed by 5 bases and V by 7 bases; bases with no gene match: 8. The CDR3 nucleotides are TGTGCCAGCATGATACAGGGGGCGCGGACTGAAGCTTTCTTT. This codes for CASMIQGARTEAFF.

This clone was found many times. This could be a read error, since a much larger clone is one nucleotide away. The rearrangement links TRBV4-1 to TRBJ2-5; D gene uncertain. CDR1 MGHRA and CDR2 YSYEKL come from the germline V gene. The CDR3 is made up of 14 amino acids. The CDR3 DNA follows: TGCGCCGGCAGCCAAGAAAATAGGGTAGAGACCCAGTACTTC. As protein: CAGSQENRVETQYF.

This clone was seen a handful of times. The gene calls are TRBV27 and TRBJ2-7; tentatively, D is TRBD1 or TRBD2 (7 bases each). There are 15 residues in the CDR3. V lost 5 bases and J 10 bases, leaving 24 bases between the germline ends. Germline V gene data show CDR1 as MNHEY and CDR2 as SMNVEV (reference sequence). CDR3 sequence: CASSVRGGGVHYQYF. The CDR3 region has the DNA TGTGCCAGCAGTGTCAGGGGGGGGGGCGTACACTATCAGTACTTC.

This clone was observed at least ten times. The rearrangement joins TRBV20-1 to TRBJ2-1; D remains unclear. Germline assignment: CDR1 DFQATT and CDR2 SNEGSKA (reference sequence). The CDR3 sequence is 14 residues long. DNA of the CDR3: TGCAGCCCAACGGCGGTTAGCTCCTACAATGAGCAGTTCTTC. Its translation: CSPTAVSSYNEQFF.

This clone was recorded at least ten times. The rearrangement uses TRBV5-8 and TRBJ1-2; the D is unclear. The CDR3 spans 13 residues. V was cut by 3 bases and J by 4 bases, with 10 bases left in between. Germline CDR1 is SGHTS and CDR2 is YDEGEE. This CDR3 is CASSSEPSYGYTF. Here the CDR3 DNA reads TGTGCCAGCAGCTCAGAACCCTCCTATGGCTACACCTTC. The full variable domain, rest sourced from reference TRBV5-8 and TRBJ1-2, is EAGVTQSPTHLIKTRGQQATLRCSPISGHTSVYWYQQALGLGLQFLLWYDEGEERNRGNFPPRFSGRQFPNYSSELNVNALELEDSALYLCASSSEPSYGYTFGSGTRLTVV.

The chain is built from TRBV4-2 and TRBJ1-4, with D tentatively TRBD1 (6 bases). With 0 bases removed from V and 8 bases from J, the gap between germline ends came to 13 bases. The CDR3 length is 15 residues. Germline V CDR1 and CDR2: LGHNA, YNFKEQ. The CDR3 sequence is CASSQDDGQREKLFF. For the CDR3, the DNA is TGTGCCAGCAGCCAAGATGACGGACAGAGGGAAAAACTGTTTTTT.

Comments on this clone: This may come from a read error, since a much larger clone is one base off. V gene TRBV5-5 combines with J gene TRBJ2-7; 9 bases match TRBD2. The CDR3 loop spans 16 amino acids. Germline V gene lookup returns CDR1 SGHKS and CDR2 YYEKEE (reference sequence). CDR3 nucleotide sequence: TGTGCCAGCATCTTGGAGGGCGGGAGGGCCTCCTACGAGCAGTACTTC. Protein: CASILEGGRASYEQYF.

By share of the sample, this clone is large. The rearrangement uses TRBV18 and TRBJ2-1; D may be TRBD2 (8 bases). Per the germline V gene, CDR1 is KGHSH and CDR2 is LQKENI. The CDR3 has 16 amino acids. Deletions cut 6 bases from V and 7 bases from J, with 22 bases between. CDR3 loop: CASSFTSGGGTNEQFF. The CDR3 DNA is TGTGCCAGCTCTTTTACTAGCGGAGGGGGCACGAATGAGCAGTTCTTC.

The sample holds a few counts of this clone. Other DNA sequences within the sample encode an identical CDR3. The CDR3, as DNA: TGTGCCTGGAGTGTTTCCGGGACAGCTTACGAGCAGTACTTC. Translation gives CAWSVSGTAYEQYF. This sequence joins TRBV30 and TRBJ2-7; 7 nucleotides agree with TRBD1. CDR3 size: 14 residues. From germline, CDR1 is GTSNPN and CDR2 SVGIG (reference sequence). V was clipped by 0 bases and J by 4 bases; unmatched bases: 6.

With regard to this clone: One junction end does not reproduce the germline sequence, and a read error may be involved. The same CDR3 arises from other DNA sequences in this sample as well. The CDR3 region is CATSDWRDLGLAGVFYEQYF. The CDR3 coding sequence is TGTGCCACCAGTGATTGGCGGGACCTAGGGCTAGCTGGAGTATTCTACGAGCAATACTTC. This chain uses TRBV24-1 with TRBJ2-7, with D perhaps matching TRBD2 (6 bases). CDR1 KGHDR and CDR2 SFDVKD come from the germline V gene. The CDR3 consists of 20 residues.

The sample holds many counts of this clone. A read error is possible here, since a much larger clone lies one base away. The chain couples TRBV10-2 to TRBJ2-7; D ambiguous. Germline CDR1 and CDR2: WSHSY and SAAADI. With 5 bases removed from V and 7 bases from J, the gap between germline ends came to 12 bases. CDR3 length: 12 residues. CDR3: CASSPLLSEQYF. In DNA form, the CDR3 reads TGCGCCAGCAGTCCCCTTTTGTCTGAGCAGTACTTC.

This rearrangement joins TRBV7-9 to TRBJ1-2, with D unresolved. The germline V gene has CDR1 SEHNR and CDR2 FQNEAQ (reference sequence). V lost 8 bases and J lost 2, with 18 bases in between. The CDR3 totals 15 residues. The CDR3 region is CASGRTVHLNYGYTF. CDR3 nucleotide sequence: TGTGCCAGCGGCCGAACGGTACATCTCAACTATGGCTACACCTTC.

This rearrangement joins TRBV20-1 to TRBJ2-3; D might be TRBD1 or TRBD2, each matching 5 bases. Germline assignment: CDR1 DFQATT and CDR2 SNEGSKA (reference sequence). Trimming removed 8 bases at V and 1 base at J, with 16 bases between. This CDR3 comprises 14 residues. CDR3 residues: CSTQLQGGTDTQYF. The CDR3 DNA follows: TGCAGTACCCAACTCCAGGGAGGCACAGATACGCAGTATTTT.

The chain couples TRBV2 to TRBJ2-7, with unresolved D. V dropped 9 bases and J dropped 1 base, with 22 bases sitting between them. This CDR3 has 16 amino acids. Per germline, CDR1 SNHLY and CDR2 FYNNEI. The CDR3 reads CASLENQWGRSYEQYF. Written as DNA, the CDR3 is TGTGCCAGTCTAGAGAACCAGTGGGGAAGGTCCTACGAGCAGTACTTC.

This sequence joins TRBV18 and TRBJ1-2, with 7 positions matching TRBD1. The CDR3 length is 12 residues. Germline V gene data show CDR1 as KGHSH and CDR2 as LQKENI. Unmatched junction bases numbered 0, after V lost 2 bases and J lost 6 bases. Here the CDR3 DNA reads TGTGCCAGCTCACCAGACAGGGATGGCTACACCTTC. Translated: CASSPDRDGYTF.